This T cell receptor (beta chain) was sequenced in a study of blood T cell repertoires in COVID-19. Study-wide background: PBMCs, B-cell-depleted T cells, or T cells were the source of the cDNA or gDNA that made up the material.

TCRdb's copy holds only in-frame clones and misses some; the assay was immunoSEQ multiplex PCR. The sample gives 150,000 to 200,000 clones, approximately 90% of which show up once; around 0.99% is in the top ten. The V gene's germline CDR1 is SGHDT and CDR2 YYEEEE. This CDR3 has 15 amino acids. V lost 2 bases and J lost 2, with 10 bases in between. The chain is built from TRBV5-6 and TRBJ1-4; D is perhaps TRBD1 (5 bases). Sequencing was performed on peripheral blood. The TCR comes from a man aged 18 to 30 with acute or convalescent COVID-19. DNA of the CDR3: TGTGCCAGCAGCTTCCGACAGAGTACTAATGAAAAACTGTTTTTT. Translating it yields CASSFRQSTNEKLFF.